Below, 7 T cell receptor beta chains from the same sample are listed, as sequenced in a study of shared clonotypes between healthy human individuals. Repertoires were generated with immunoSEQ multiplex PCR, while TCRdb's copy carries only in-frame clones and drops some. The sample has approximately 1.9 million clones; around 93% are singletons. As defined, naive CD8 cells were CD45RO-negative and positively selected for CCR7, with terminally differentiated effector memory CD45RA+ cells excluded. The sequenced sample was naive CD8+ T cells from PBMCs. The receptor set was obtained from a man younger than 30 in good health. Some clones in this sample may be carry-over from other donors' samples.

The V gene is TRBV7-9, the J gene TRBJ2-2; no clear D gene. Germline V gene sequence: CDR1 SEHNR, CDR2 FQNEAQ (reference sequence). Trimming removed 1 base from V and 5 bases from J, with 17 bases in between. This CDR3 contains 17 residues. This chain's CDR3 is CASSLVSARVGTGELFF. CDR3 in DNA: TGTGCCAGCAGCTTAGTTTCCGCTAGGGTGGGGACCGGGGAGCTGTTTTTT. Complete variable domain (other parts from reference TRBV7-9 and TRBJ2-2): DTGVSQNPRHKITKRGQNVTFRCDPISEHNRLYWYRQTLGQGPEFLTYFQNEAQLEKSRLLSDRFSAERPKGSFSTLEIQRTEQGDSAMYLCASSLVSARVGTGELFFGEGSRLTVL.

This clone has only a few counts. Other DNA sequences in this sample translate to the same CDR3. The genes are TRBV20-1 and TRBJ1-1; no firm D call. Deletions cut 3 bases from V and 0 bases from J, with 2 bases between. The CDR3 runs to 11 residues. CDR1 and CDR2 from the germline V gene are DFQATT and SNEGSKA (reference sequence). CDR3: CSASLNTEAFF. In nucleotides, the CDR3 is TGCAGTGCTAGTTTGAACACTGAAGCTTTCTTT.

The rearrangement links TRBV6-1 to TRBJ2-4; no reliable D call. The CDR3 extends over 15 amino acids. Germline assignment: CDR1 MNHNS and CDR2 SASEGT. The ends were cut back, 4 bases at V and 8 bases at J, with 18 bases in the middle. CDR3 protein: CASSALAARWDIQYF. The DNA of the CDR3 is TGTGCCAGCAGTGCTCTGGCAGCCCGGTGGGACATTCAGTACTTC.

The chain has TRBV5-1 and TRBJ1-1; TRBD1 agrees at 7 bases. The CDR3 runs to 15 residues. Germline V lookup: CDR1 SGHRS, CDR2 YFSETQ. The trim removed 0 bases at V and 3 bases at J, leaving 5 bases unmatched. In DNA, the CDR3 is TGCGCCAGCAGCTTGGCCGTCAGGGGGGACACTGAAGCTTTCTTT. Translated, it gives CASSLAVRGDTEAFF.

The CDR3 spells CASSFPGQANTEAFF. The CDR3 nucleotides read TGTGCCAGCAGCTTTCCAGGACAGGCGAACACTGAAGCTTTCTTT. The chain couples TRBV7-6 to TRBJ1-1; TRBD1 agrees at 7 bases. V was clipped by 3 bases and J by 1 base; unmatched bases: 5. CDR3 length: 15 amino acids. CDR1 and CDR2 (germline): SGHVS, FNYEAQ.

This chain joins TRBV7-9 and TRBJ2-7; D ambiguous. Germline V gene sequence: CDR1 SEHNR, CDR2 FQNEAQ (reference sequence). CDR3 length: 16 amino acids. The germline V and J ends were trimmed by 1 base and 0 bases, with 13 bases remaining between them. The CDR3 nucleotides are TGTGCCAGCAGCTTAGATGGATATACCAGCTCCTACGAGCAGTACTTC. Amino acid sequence: CASSLDGYTSSYEQYF.

As concerns this clone: Other DNA variants within this sample encode the same CDR3. This sequence joins TRBV28 and TRBJ2-7; D is possibly TRBD1 (5 bases). This CDR3 has 14 amino acids. Per germline, CDR1 MDHEN and CDR2 SYDVKM. V was cut by 2 bases and J by 0 bases, with 8 bases left in between. CDR3 amino acids: CASSLGAGSYEQYF. CDR3 DNA: TGTGCCAGCAGTTTAGGGGCAGGCTCCTACGAGCAGTACTTC.